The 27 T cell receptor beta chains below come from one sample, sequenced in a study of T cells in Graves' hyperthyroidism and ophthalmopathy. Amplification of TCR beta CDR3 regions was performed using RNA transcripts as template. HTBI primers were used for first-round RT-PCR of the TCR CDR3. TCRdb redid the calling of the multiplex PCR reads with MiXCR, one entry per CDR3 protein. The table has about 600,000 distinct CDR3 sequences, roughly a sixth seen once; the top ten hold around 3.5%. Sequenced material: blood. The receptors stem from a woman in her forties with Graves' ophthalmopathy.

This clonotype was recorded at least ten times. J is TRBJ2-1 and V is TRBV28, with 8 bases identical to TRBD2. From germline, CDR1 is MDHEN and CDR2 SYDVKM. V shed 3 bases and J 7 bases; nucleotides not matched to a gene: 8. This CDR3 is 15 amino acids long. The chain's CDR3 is CASSFGGRYLNEQFF. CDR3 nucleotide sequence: TGTGCCAGCAGTTTTGGCGGGAGGTATCTTAATGAGCAGTTCTTC.

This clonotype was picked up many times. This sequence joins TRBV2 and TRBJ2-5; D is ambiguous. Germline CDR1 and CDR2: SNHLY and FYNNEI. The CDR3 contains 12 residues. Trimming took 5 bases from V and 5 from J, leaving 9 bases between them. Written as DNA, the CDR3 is TGTGCCAGCAGTACGACCGTGGAGACCCAGTACTTC. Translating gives CASSTTVETQYF.

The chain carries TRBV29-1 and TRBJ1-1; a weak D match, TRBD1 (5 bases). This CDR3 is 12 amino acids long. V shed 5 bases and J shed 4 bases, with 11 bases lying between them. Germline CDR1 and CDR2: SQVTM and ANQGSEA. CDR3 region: CSVMGDGTEAFF. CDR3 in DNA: TGCAGCGTTATGGGGGATGGCACTGAAGCTTTCTTT.

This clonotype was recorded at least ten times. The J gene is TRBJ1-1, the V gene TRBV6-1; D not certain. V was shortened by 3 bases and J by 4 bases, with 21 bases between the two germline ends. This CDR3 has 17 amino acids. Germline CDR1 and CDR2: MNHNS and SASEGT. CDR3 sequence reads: CASSDLVVGSGSTEAFF. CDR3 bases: TGTGCCAGCAGTGACCTTGTGGTGGGATCCGGGAGCACTGAAGCTTTCTTT.

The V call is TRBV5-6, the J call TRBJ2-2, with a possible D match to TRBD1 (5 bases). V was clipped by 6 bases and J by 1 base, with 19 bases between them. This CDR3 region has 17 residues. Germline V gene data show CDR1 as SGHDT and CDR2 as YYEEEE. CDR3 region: CASTRFARQRNTGELFF. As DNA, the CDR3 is TGTGCCAGCACCCGGTTCGCGAGACAGAGGAACACCGGGGAGCTGTTTTTT.

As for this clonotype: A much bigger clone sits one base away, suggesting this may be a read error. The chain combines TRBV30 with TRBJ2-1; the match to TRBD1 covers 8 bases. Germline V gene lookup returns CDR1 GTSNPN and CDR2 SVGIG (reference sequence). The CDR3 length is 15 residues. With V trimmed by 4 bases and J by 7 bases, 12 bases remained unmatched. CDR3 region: CAWKRQGPKGNEQFF. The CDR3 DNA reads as TGTGCCTGGAAACGACAGGGGCCAAAAGGGAATGAGCAGTTCTTC.

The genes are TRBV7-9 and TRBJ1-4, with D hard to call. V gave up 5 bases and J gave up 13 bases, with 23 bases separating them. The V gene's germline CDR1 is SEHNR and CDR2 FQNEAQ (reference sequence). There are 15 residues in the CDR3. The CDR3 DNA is TGTGCCAGCAGCACGACCTATAGACGCGAGAGTAGACTGTTTTTT. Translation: CASSTTYRRESRLFF.

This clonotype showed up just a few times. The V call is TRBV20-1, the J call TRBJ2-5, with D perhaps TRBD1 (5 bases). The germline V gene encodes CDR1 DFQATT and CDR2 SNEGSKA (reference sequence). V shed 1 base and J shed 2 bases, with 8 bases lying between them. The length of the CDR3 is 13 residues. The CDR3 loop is CSARVGAQETQYF. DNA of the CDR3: TGCAGTGCTAGAGTAGGGGCACAAGAGACCCAGTACTTC.

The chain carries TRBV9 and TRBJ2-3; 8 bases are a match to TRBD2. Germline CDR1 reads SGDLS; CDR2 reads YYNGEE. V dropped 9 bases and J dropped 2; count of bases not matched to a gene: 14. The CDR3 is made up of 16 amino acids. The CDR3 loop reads CAIRLGGGSHTDTQYF. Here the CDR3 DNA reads TGTGCCATCAGGCTCGGGGGGGGGAGCCACACAGATACGCAGTATTTT.

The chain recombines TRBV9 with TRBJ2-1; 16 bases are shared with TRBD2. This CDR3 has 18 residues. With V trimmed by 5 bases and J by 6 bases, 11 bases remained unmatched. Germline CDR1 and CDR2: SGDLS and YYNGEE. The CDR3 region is CASSDGTSGRVALNEQFF. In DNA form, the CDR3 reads TGTGCCAGCAGTGACGGGACTAGCGGGAGGGTAGCCCTCAATGAGCAGTTCTTC. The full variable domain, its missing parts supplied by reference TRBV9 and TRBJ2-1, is DSGVTQTPKHLITATGQRVTLRCSPRSGDLSVYWYQQSLDQGLQFLIQYYNGEERAKGNILERFSAQQFPDLHSELNLSSLELGDSALYFCASSDGTSGRVALNEQFFGPGTRLTVL.

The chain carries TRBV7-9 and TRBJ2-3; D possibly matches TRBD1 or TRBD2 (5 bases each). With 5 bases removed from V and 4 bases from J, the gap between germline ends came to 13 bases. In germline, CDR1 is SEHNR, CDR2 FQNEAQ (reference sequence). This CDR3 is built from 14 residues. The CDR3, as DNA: TGTGCCAGCAGCCCACGAGGGGTAGCAGATACGCAGTATTTT. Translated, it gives CASSPRGVADTQYF. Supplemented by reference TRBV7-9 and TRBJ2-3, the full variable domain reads DTGVSQNPRHKITKRGQNVTFRCDPISEHNRLYWYRQTLGQGPEFLTYFQNEAQLEKSRLLSDRFSAERPKGSFSTLEIQRTEQGDSAMYLCASSPRGVADTQYFGPGTRLTVL.

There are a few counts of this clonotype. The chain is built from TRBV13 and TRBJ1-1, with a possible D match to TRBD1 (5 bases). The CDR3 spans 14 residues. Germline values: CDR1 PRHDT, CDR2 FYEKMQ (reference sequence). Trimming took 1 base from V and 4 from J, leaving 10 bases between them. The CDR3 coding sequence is TGTGCCAGCAGCTTAGTCTTGGGGGGCACTGAAGCTTTCTTT. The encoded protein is CASSLVLGGTEAFF.

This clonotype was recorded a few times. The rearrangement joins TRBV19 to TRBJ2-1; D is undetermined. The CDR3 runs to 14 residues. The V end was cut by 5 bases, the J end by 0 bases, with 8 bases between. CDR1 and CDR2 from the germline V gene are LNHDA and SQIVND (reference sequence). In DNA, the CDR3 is TGTGCCAGTAGTTCCTCGAGCTCCTACAATGAGCAGTTCTTC. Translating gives CASSSSSSYNEQFF.

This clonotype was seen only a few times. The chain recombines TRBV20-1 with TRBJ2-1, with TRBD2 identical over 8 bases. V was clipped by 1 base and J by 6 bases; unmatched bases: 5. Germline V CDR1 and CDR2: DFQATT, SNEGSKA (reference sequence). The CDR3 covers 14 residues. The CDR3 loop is CSARAGGPSNEQFF. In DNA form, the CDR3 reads TGCAGTGCTAGAGCGGGGGGGCCTTCCAATGAGCAGTTCTTC.

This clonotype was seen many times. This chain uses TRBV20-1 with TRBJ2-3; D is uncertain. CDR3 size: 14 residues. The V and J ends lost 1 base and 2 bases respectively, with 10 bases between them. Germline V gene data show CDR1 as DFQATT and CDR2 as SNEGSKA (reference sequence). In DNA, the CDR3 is TGCAGTGCTAGAGTGCGCGGATCCACAGATACGCAGTATTTT. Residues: CSARVRGSTDTQYF.

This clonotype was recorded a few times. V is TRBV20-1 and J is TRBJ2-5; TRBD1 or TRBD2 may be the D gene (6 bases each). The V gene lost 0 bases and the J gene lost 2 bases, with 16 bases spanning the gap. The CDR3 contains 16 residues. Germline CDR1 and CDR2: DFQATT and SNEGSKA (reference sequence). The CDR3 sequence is CSARDSSGALQETQYF. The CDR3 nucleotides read TGCAGTGCTAGAGATTCCTCGGGGGCGCTACAAGAGACCCAGTACTTC.

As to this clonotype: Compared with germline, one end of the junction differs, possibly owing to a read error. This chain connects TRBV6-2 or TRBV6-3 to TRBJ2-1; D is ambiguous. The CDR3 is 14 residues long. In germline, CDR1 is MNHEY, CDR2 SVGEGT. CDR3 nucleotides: TGTGCCGGCAGTTATGGGGATCCCTACAATGAGCAGTTCTTC. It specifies CAGSYGDPYNEQFF.

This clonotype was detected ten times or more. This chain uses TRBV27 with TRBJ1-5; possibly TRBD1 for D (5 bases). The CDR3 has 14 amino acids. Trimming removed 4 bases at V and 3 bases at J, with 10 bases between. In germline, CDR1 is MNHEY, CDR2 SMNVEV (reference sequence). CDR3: CASSSQAFNQPQHF. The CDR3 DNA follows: TGTGCCAGCAGTTCACAGGCGTTCAATCAGCCCCAGCATTTT.

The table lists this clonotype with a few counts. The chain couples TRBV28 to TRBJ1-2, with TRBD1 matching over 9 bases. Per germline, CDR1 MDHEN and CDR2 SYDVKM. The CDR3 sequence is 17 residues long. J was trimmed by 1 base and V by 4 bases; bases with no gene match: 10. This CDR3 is CASSSPGTGTYNYGYTF. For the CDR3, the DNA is TGTGCCAGCAGTTCGCCCGGGACAGGGACCTATAACTATGGCTACACCTTC.

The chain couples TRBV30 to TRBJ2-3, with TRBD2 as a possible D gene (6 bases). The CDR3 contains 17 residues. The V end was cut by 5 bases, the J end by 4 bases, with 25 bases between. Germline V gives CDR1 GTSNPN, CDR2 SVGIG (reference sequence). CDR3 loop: CAWALARDSTVPDTQYF. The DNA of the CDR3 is TGTGCCTGGGCCCTGGCTCGGGACTCAACAGTCCCAGATACGCAGTATTTT.

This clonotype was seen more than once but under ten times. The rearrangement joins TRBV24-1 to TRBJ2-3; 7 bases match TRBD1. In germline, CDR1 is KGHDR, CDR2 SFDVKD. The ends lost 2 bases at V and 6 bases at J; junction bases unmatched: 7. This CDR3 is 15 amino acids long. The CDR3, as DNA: TGTGCCACCAGTGATTCGACAGGGTTCCGGGATACGCAGTATTTT. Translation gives CATSDSTGFRDTQYF.

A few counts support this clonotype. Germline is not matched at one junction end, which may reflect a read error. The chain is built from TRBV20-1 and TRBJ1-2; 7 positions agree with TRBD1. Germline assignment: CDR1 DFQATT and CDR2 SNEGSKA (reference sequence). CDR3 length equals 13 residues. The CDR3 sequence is CSARGQGVYGCTF. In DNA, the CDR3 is TGCAGTGCTAGAGGACAGGGTGTCTATGGCTGCACCTTC.

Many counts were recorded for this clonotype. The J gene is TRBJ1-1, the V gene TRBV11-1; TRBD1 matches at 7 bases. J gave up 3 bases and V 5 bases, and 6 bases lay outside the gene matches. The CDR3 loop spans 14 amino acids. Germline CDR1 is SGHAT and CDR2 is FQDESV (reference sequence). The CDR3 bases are TGTGCCAGCAGCAAAACCACAGGGGACACTGAAGCTTTCTTT. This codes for CASSKTTGDTEAFF.

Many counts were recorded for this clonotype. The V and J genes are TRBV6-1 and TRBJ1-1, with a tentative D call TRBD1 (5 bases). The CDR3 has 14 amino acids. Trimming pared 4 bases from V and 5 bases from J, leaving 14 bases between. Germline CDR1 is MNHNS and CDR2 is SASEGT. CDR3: CASSVGTAGTEAFF. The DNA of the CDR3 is TGTGCCAGCAGTGTGGGGACGGCGGGGACTGAAGCTTTCTTT.

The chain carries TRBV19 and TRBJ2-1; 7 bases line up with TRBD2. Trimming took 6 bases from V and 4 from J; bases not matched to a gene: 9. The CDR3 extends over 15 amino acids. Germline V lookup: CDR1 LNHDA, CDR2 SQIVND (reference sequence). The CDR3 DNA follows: TGTGCCAGTAGGGAGCTAGCGGTACCATACAATGAGCAGTTCTTC. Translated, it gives CASRELAVPYNEQFF.

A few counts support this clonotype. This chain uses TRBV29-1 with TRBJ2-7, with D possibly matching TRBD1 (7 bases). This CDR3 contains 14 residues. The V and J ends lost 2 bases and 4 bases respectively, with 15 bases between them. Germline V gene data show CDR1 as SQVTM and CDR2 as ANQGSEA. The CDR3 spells CSVELVRGEYEQYF. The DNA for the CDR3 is TGCAGCGTTGAATTGGTCAGGGGGGAATACGAGCAGTACTTC.

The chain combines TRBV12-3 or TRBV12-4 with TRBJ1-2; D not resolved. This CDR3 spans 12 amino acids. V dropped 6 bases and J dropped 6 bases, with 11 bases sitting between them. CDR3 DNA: TGTGCCAGCAGAAGATTCATCCATGGCTACACCTTC. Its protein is CASRRFIHGYTF.